This T cell receptor (beta chain) was sequenced in a study of CD8+CD57+ T cells in acquired aplastic anemia. This clonotype was counted many times. Genomic DNA provided the template from which TCR beta VDJ and CDR3 profiles were obtained. TCRdb passed the reads through MiXCR, listing each CDR3 protein once. This sample carries about 81,000 distinct CDR3 sequences, under 50% of them seen once, and the ten largest clones take about 68%. The TCR originated in a human donor in good health, serving as a control. Source material: sorted CD4+, CD8+, or CD8+CD57+ T cells (not recorded which) from PBMCs.

The CDR3 region is CSGSGGDRASYEQYF. As DNA, the CDR3 is TGCAGCGGCTCGGGAGGAGACAGGGCCTCCTACGAGCAGTACTTC. The chain links TRBV29-1 to TRBJ2-7, with D perhaps given as TRBD1 or TRBD2 (7 bases each). Trimming removed 7 bases from V and 0 bases from J, with 19 bases in between. The CDR3 length is 15 residues. The germline gives CDR1 SQVTM, CDR2 ANQGSEA.